This T cell receptor beta chain was sequenced in a study of cytotoxic CD8 clonotypes in ibrutinib-treated CLL. Whole-study context: It was after a median about 12 months of treatment, range 6 to 36, that response samples were taken.

Produced via immunoSEQ multiplex PCR; TCRdb's table is partial and in-frame only. The sample shows about 160,000 clones, 70% to 90% of them seen only once. This CDR3 has 15 amino acids. Trimming took 4 bases from V and 2 from J; bases not matched to a gene: 6. CDR1 SGHTA and CDR2 FQGNSA come from the germline V gene. This clone occurred a few times. Its antigen is not known. Findings of the study overall: Clonality grew at ibrutinib response; at progression, it decreased back toward baseline.

This sequence was found in a human donor with chronic lymphocytic leukemia. The chain employs TRBV7-2 and TRBJ1-2, with 8 bases that match TRBD1. The sample here was PBMCs, taken at disease progression, from a patient treated with ibrutinib. CDR3 in DNA: TGTGCCAGCAGCTACGGGGACAGGATCAACTATGGCTACACCTTC. Translated, it gives CASSYGDRINYGYTF. Based on the CDR3 plus reference TRBV7-2 and TRBJ1-2, the full variable domain is GAGVSQSPSNKVTEKGKDVELRCDPISGHTALYWYRQSLGQGLEFLIYFQGNSAPDKSGLPSDRFSAERTGGSVSTLTIQRTQQEDSAVYLCASSYGDRINYGYTFGSGTRLTVV.